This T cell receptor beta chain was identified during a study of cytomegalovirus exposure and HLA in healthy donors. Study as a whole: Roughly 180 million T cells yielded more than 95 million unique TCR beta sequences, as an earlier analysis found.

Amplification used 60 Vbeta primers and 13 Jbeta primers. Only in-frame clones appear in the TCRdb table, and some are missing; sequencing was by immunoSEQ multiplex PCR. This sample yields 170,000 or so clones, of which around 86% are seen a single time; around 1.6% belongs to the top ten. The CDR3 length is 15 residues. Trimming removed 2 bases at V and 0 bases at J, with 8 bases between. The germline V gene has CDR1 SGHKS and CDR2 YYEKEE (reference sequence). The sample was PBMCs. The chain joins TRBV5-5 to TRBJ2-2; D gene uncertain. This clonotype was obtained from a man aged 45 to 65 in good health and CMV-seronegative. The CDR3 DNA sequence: TGTGCCAGCAGCTTCCTTACACCGAACACCGGGGAGCTGTTTTTT. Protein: CASSFLTPNTGELFF.